The source of this TCR beta chain is a study of identical twins (dated by TCRdb to 2016 to 2017). Describing the broader study: TCR alpha and beta repertoires from monozygotic twins, unrelated adults of various ages and cord blood were deep-sequenced to test whether fetal clonotypes persist. To rule out contamination, the twin experiments were replicated at different times with different library preparation protocols.

V loses 2 bases, J loses 4 bases, and the germline ends lie 9 bases apart. CDR1 and CDR2 are read off the germline V gene (reference sequence) as SEHNR and FQNEAQ. From cysteine to phenylalanine, the CDR3 is 13 amino acids long. The kept DNA is CDR3 alone, 39 bases in frame from the first base. Every donor was a healthy Caucasian. Three pairs of female monozygotic twins, all aged about 18 to 30 years, were included in the twin cohort. CD4+ and CD8+ T cell populations were isolated with positive isolation kits from Invitrogen. The investigation overall reported the following: Out-of-frame TCR alpha sharing in monozygotic twins was systematically underestimated by recombination models, whereas sharing between unrelated individuals was in agreement with the recombination models. Abundant cord blood beta clonotypes had fewer insertions, young adult naive repertoires showed a similar but weaker trend, and memory repertoires showed no such trend. In beta out-of-frame sequences, excess twin sharing was weaker, because having fewer shared sequences lowered the signal-to-noise ratio. Because the same donors could not be followed over many years, the conclusions depended on cross-sectional statistical analysis. Out-of-frame TCR alpha sequences shared between twins showed an excess of low generation-probability sequences compared with coincidental sharing between unrelated individuals. Invariant T cells such as MAIT and iNKT could partly confound zero-insertion analyses, though diverse VJ usage argued against this for most clonotypes.

Libraries were constructed by 5' RACE. These reads were obtained on an Illumina HiSeq 2000. Template switching added a universal primer binding site, and the final cDNA carried a unique molecular identifier that allowed TCR cDNA molecules to be counted accurately. First-strand cDNA for TCR alpha and beta chains was synthesized from specific primers in the conserved constant-segment region. To control for contamination, each cDNA library was double barcoded with a SMART-Mk sample barcode plus Illumina barcodes. TruSeq adapter sequences, together with Illumina sample barcodes, were added in two successive PCR steps. Sequencing of the TCR alpha and beta cDNA libraries was done on the Illumina HiSeq platform using custom primers. In the authors' own workflow: Unique molecular identifiers were extracted from raw reads with MiGEC, and CDR3 positions were determined with MiXCR. For each individual, recombination models were inferred using an EM algorithm with the repgenHMM and IGoR tools. Shared clonotypes were analyzed with the tcR package in R, and sharing was normalized by the product of cloneset sizes. To study raw recombination free of thymic and clonal selection effects, out-of-frame nonproductive sequences were analyzed. Using fastp trimming at Q25 and MiXCR clonotype assembly, TCRdb reanalyzed the public sequencing data and kept in-frame beta chains. Entries are consolidated by CDR3 protein sequence, retaining the most common genes and DNA. The V and J calls shown here were made by TCRdb, not taken from the authors' results. The sample includes some 440,000 distinct CDR3 sequences, with approximately 24% observed a single time. Approximately 2.9% of the sample lies in the top ten.

With regard to this clonotype: Its antigen target is currently unknown. The record has no base qualities; no much larger clone is one base away.

These same records also appear under a second study, on T cells expressing NK-cell markers. As noted in the second study: TCR beta-chain repertoires were profiled in sorted CD3+CD56+NKG2C+, CD3+CD56+NKG2C- and CD3+CD56-NKG2C+ T-cell subsets from roughly eight donors. Among the eight sequenced donors, only one was HCMV-seronegative, while the other seven were HCMV-seropositive. To restrict sorting to alphabetaTCR-expressing T cells, an anti-gammadeltaTCR antibody was added in several experiments. In six donors, the dominant CD3+CD56+NKG2C+ clonotypes ranked among the top 10 CD8+ clonotypes, making up roughly 1.0-7.0% of CD8+ T cells. Those dominant clonotypes were again the most abundant among CD3+CD56-NKG2C+ cells in four donors, at roughly 25-60.1%. Whether the expanded NKG2C-expressing T cell clones were specific for HCMV antigens was left unclear. All eight donors whose samples were sequenced were randomly selected healthy volunteers, three of them men and five women. A commercial ELISA kit detecting HCMV-specific IgG in serum was used to determine HCMV serostatus. Reads were demultiplexed and grouped by UMI with MIGEC, and clonotypes were assembled and quantified with MiTCR. To exclude erroneous sequences, any TCR cDNA sequence not supported by at least two reads was discarded. Downstream repertoire analysis used the tcR package, and clonotypes were matched across fractions by CDR3 nucleotide sequence plus V segment. VDJmatch was used to annotate antigen specificity against VDJdb, with one amino acid substitution allowed in CDR3.

Rearrangement joined TRBV7-9 to TRBJ2-7, with TRBD1 perhaps the D gene, on 5 matching bases. The sequence was collected from a young woman in good health. Material: CD4+ T cells sorted from blood. The DNA sequence reads TGTGCCAGCAGCTTACAGGGATTGTACGAGCAGTACTTC. This sequence encodes CASSLQGLYEQYF.